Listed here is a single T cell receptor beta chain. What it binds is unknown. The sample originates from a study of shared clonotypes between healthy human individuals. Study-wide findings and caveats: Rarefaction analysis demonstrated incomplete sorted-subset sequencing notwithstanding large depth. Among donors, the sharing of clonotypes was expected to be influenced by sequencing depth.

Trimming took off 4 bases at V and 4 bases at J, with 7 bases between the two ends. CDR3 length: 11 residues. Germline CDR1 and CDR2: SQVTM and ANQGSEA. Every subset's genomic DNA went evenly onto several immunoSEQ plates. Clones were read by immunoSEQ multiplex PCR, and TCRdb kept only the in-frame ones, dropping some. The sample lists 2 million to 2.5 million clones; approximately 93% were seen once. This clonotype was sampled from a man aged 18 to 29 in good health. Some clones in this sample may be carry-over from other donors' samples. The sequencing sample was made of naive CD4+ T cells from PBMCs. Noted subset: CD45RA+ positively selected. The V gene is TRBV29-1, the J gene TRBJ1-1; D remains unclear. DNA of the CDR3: TGCAGCGTTGGCCGTCTCACTGAAGCTTTCTTT. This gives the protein CSVGRLTEAFF. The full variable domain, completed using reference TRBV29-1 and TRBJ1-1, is SAVISQKPSRDICQRGTSLTIQCQVDSQVTMMFWYRQQPGQSLTLIATANQGSEATYESGFVIDKFPISRPNLTFSTLTVSNMSPEDSSIYLCSVGRLTEAFFGQGTRLTVV.